This T cell receptor beta chain was sequenced in a study of T-cell reconstitution after alpha-beta-depleted transplantation in children. For TCRbeta, the library was prepared with unique molecular identifiers. From the PCR reads, TCRdb called clonotypes with MiXCR, one entry per CDR3 protein. Of about 540,000 distinct CDR3 sequences listed, 15% to 20% were seen once; the top ten hold 3% to 3.5%. Germline-derived CDR1 and CDR2 are MGHRA and YSYEKL. After removal of 2 bases from V and 4 bases from J, the junction contained 6 bases not matched to a gene. This CDR3 has 16 residues. The receptor was derived from a human donor who donated a stem cell graft to a child with acute lymphoblastic leukemia. The material sequenced was PBMCs from the stem cell graft donor, taken from the stem cell graft. The chain employs TRBV4-1 and TRBJ2-7, with 12 bases fitting TRBD1. In DNA form, the CDR3 reads TGCGCCAGCAGCCAATCGGGACAGGGGGCAAAGTACGAGCAGTACTTC. Translating gives CASSQSGQGAKYEQYF.